Following are 32 T cell receptor beta chains from one sample sequenced in a study of T-cell memory formation after mild COVID-19. TCRdb used MiXCR to reprocess the 5' RACE reads, holding one entry per CDR3 protein. The repertoire holds hundreds of thousands of distinct CDR3 sequences, with 20% to 25% as singletons. The sample consisted of PBMCs or a T cell subset sorted from them (not recorded which). These TCRs come from an adult woman who had mild COVID-19 (a few samples of this study predate the infection). Cell type and time point are not known.

This chain links TRBV15 with TRBJ2-2, with D tentatively TRBD2 (6 bases). Germline CDR1 LNHNV, CDR2 YYDKDF (reference sequence). CDR3 size: 15 residues. Trimming pared 3 bases from V and 4 bases from J, leaving 12 bases between. In nucleotides, the CDR3 is TGTGCCACCAGCAGCGGGACTCCCGGCACCGGGGAGCTGTTTTTT. Protein product: CATSSGTPGTGELFF.

The gene calls are TRBV18 and TRBJ2-7, with D maybe TRBD1 (6 bases). Between the trimmed V and J ends, which lost 8 bases and 3 bases, there was a span of 20 bases. This CDR3 region has 15 residues. Germline V gives CDR1 KGHSH, CDR2 LQKENI. CDR3 in DNA: TGTGCCAGCCAACCAACAAGAGGGGGAAACTACGAGCAGTACTTC. The encoded protein is CASQPTRGGNYEQYF.

This clonotype has just a few counts. CDR3 region: CASSRDSGDYNEQFF. DNA of the CDR3: TGTGCCAGCAGCAGGGACAGCGGAGACTACAATGAGCAGTTCTTC. This rearrangement joins TRBV9 to TRBJ2-1; 7 nucleotides agree with TRBD1. This CDR3 spans 15 amino acids. V lost 4 bases to trimming and J lost 3 bases; unmatched junction nucleotides: 7. Germline V gives CDR1 SGDLS, CDR2 YYNGEE.

This clonotype was observed a handful of times. The rearrangement links TRBV5-1 to TRBJ2-3; perhaps TRBD2 as D (7 bases). Germline V gene sequence: CDR1 SGHRS, CDR2 YFSETQ. The V gene lost 6 bases and the J gene lost 2 bases, with 16 bases spanning the gap. The CDR3 covers 15 residues. In DNA form, the CDR3 reads TGCGCCAGCACCGCCCGGGGGGCCTCCACAGATACGCAGTATTTT. Translated: CASTARGASTDTQYF.

The chain combines TRBV5-1 with TRBJ1-1, with D perhaps matching TRBD1 (5 bases). The CDR3 runs to 13 residues. Trimming took off 3 bases at V and 6 bases at J, with 12 bases between the two ends. From germline, CDR1 is SGHRS and CDR2 YFSETQ. The CDR3 loop reads CASSSDKGSEAFF. The CDR3 DNA follows: TGCGCCAGCAGCTCGGACAAAGGGTCTGAAGCTTTCTTT.

In its sample, this clonotype was seen many times. The chain combines TRBV24-1 with TRBJ2-1, with TRBD2 matching 10 bases. The CDR3 covers 13 residues. With 3 bases clipped from V and 12 bases from J, the junction kept 4 bases outside the gene matches. Germline V CDR1 and CDR2: KGHDR, SFDVKD. CDR3 region: CATSDRASGGQFF. CDR3 in DNA: TGTGCCACCAGTGATAGAGCTAGCGGGGGGCAGTTCTTC.

V usage is TRBV6-5 and J usage is TRBJ2-5; TRBD1 might be the D (6 bases). The CDR3 is made up of 14 amino acids. The V and J ends lost 6 bases and 5 bases respectively, with 16 bases between them. Germline values: CDR1 MNHEY, CDR2 SVGAGI. Here the CDR3 DNA reads TGTGCCAGCAGCCAACAGGGCAAGGGCGAGACCCAGTACTTC. It encodes CASSQQGKGETQYF.

The chain links TRBV5-1 to TRBJ2-5, with D tentatively TRBD2 (6 bases). Looked up from germline, CDR1 is SGHRS and CDR2 is YFSETQ. The CDR3 length is 15 residues. The ends were cut back, 0 bases at V and 5 bases at J, with 14 bases in the middle. CDR3 nucleotides: TGCGCCAGCAGCTTGGTGGGACTCACGGGGGAGACCCAGTACTTC. This sequence encodes CASSLVGLTGETQYF.

The J gene is TRBJ1-1, the V gene TRBV12-3 or TRBV12-4; maybe TRBD1 (5 bases). V was trimmed by 1 base and J by 1 base, leaving 16 bases between them. The CDR3 covers 17 residues. The CDR3 loop is CASSLDKITGRNTEAFF. The CDR3 region has the DNA TGTGCCAGCAGTTTAGACAAGATAACGGGGCGGAACACTGAAGCTTTCTTT.

This clonotype has more than one count but fewer than ten. The rearrangement joins TRBV2 to TRBJ1-1; the D is unclear. The CDR3 consists of 14 residues. The germline V gene encodes CDR1 SNHLY and CDR2 FYNNEI. V was clipped by 6 bases and J by 4 bases, with 15 bases between them. DNA for the CDR3: TGTGCCAGCAGCCCGGGTGGCTCCAGCACTGAAGCTTTCTTT. It yields the protein CASSPGGSSTEAFF.

The chain combines TRBV5-6 with TRBJ2-2; D remains ambiguous. V dropped 1 base and J dropped 0 bases, with 10 bases sitting between them. Per germline, CDR1 SGHDT and CDR2 YYEEEE. CDR3 length equals 16 residues. The CDR3 DNA reads TGTGCCAGCAGCTTGCCGCCCCTAACGAACACCGGGGAGCTGTTTTTT. Translation gives CASSLPPLTNTGELFF.

CDR3 amino acids: CASRPGTGDVYGYTF. CDR3 nucleotides: TGCGCCAGCAGACCCGGGACAGGTGATGTCTATGGCTACACCTTC. The chain couples TRBV5-1 to TRBJ1-2; 8 positions match TRBD1. The V and J ends lost 5 bases and 4 bases, in that order; junction bases with no gene match: 10. The CDR3 spans 15 residues. Germline V gene lookup returns CDR1 SGHRS and CDR2 YFSETQ.

This clonotype turned up a few times. This chain connects TRBV3-1 to TRBJ1-6, with no clear D. The CDR3 extends over 16 amino acids. Per the germline V gene, CDR1 is LGHDT and CDR2 is YNNKEL (reference sequence). The V and J ends lost 1 base and 0 bases respectively, with 7 bases between them. The CDR3 DNA is TGTGCCAGCAGCCAAGGCGCGAGCTCCTATAATTCACCCCTCCACTTT. It codes for CASSQGASSYNSPLHF.

This clonotype has a handful of counts. The CDR3 sequence: CSASKVPRGNTIYF. The CDR3 DNA follows: TGCAGTGCTAGTAAAGTTCCGCGAGGAAACACCATATATTTT. The chain couples TRBV20-1 to TRBJ1-3; D uncertain. The CDR3 sequence is 14 residues long. Between the trimmed V and J ends, which lost 3 bases and 4 bases, there was a span of 13 bases. From germline, CDR1 is DFQATT and CDR2 SNEGSKA (reference sequence).

Only a few counts were recorded for this clonotype. The V call is TRBV7-2, the J call TRBJ1-2; D might be TRBD1 (5 bases). Germline V gene sequence: CDR1 SGHTA, CDR2 FQGNSA. V lost 3 bases and J 6 bases, leaving 11 bases between the germline ends. This CDR3 has 13 amino acids. The CDR3 loop is CASSLGEAHGYTF. The CDR3 DNA follows: TGTGCCAGCAGCTTGGGGGAGGCCCATGGCTACACCTTC.

The J gene is TRBJ2-7, the V gene TRBV30; 7 nucleotides match TRBD2. There are 13 residues in the CDR3. J lost 2 bases, V lost 5 bases, and 6 bases had no gene match. Germline V gives CDR1 GTSNPN, CDR2 SVGIG (reference sequence). CDR3 bases: TGTGCCTGGGGACTAGGACACCCCTACGAGCAGTACTTC. This encodes CAWGLGHPYEQYF. Combining the CDR3 with reference TRBV30 and TRBJ2-7 gives the whole variable domain SQTIHQWPATLVQPVGSPLSLECTVEGTSNPNLYWYRQAAGRGLQLLFYSVGIGQISSEVPQNLSASRPQDRQFILSSKKLLLSDSGFYLCAWGLGHPYEQYFGPGTRLTVT.

The V gene is TRBV29-1, the J gene TRBJ2-7, with D possibly TRBD2 on 6 matching bases. V lost 5 bases, J lost 3 bases, and 11 bases lay in between. CDR3 length equals 12 residues. Germline loops: CDR1 SQVTM, CDR2 ANQGSEA. The CDR3 region is CSVSRGNYEQYF. In DNA form, the CDR3 reads TGCAGCGTTTCCCGCGGGAACTACGAGCAGTACTTC.

This clonotype was recorded a few times. This rearrangement joins TRBV20-1 to TRBJ2-5; TRBD1 agrees at 8 bases. The germline V gene encodes CDR1 DFQATT and CDR2 SNEGSKA (reference sequence). There are 13 residues in the CDR3. V shed 6 bases, J shed 5 bases, and the junction held 8 bases outside the gene matches. The CDR3 nucleotides are TGCAGTGCCCAGAGGACAGGGAGGGAGACCCAGTACTTC. It codes for CSAQRTGRETQYF.

This clonotype was found a few times. CDR3 amino acids: CASSLRPGPYEQYF. The DNA for the CDR3 is TGTGCCAGCAGTTTAAGGCCGGGACCCTACGAGCAGTACTTC. The chain carries TRBV27 and TRBJ2-7; tentatively, D is TRBD1 or TRBD2 (5 bases each). The CDR3 spans 14 residues. CDR1 is MNHEY and CDR2 is SMNVEV in the germline V gene (reference sequence). V shed 2 bases and J shed 2 bases, with 10 bases lying between them.

The rearrangement links TRBV29-1 to TRBJ2-1; 10 bases line up with TRBD2. V shed 6 bases and J 4 bases; nucleotides not matched to a gene: 3. This CDR3 region has 13 residues. Germline assignment: CDR1 SQVTM and CDR2 ANQGSEA. The CDR3 region has the DNA TGCAGCGTCAGTAGCGGGGGGTACAATGAGCAGTTCTTC. Translating it yields CSVSSGGYNEQFF.

This chain connects TRBV6-2 or TRBV6-3 to TRBJ2-7; TRBD2 matches at 10 bases. Per the germline V gene, CDR1 is MNHEY and CDR2 is SVGEGT. CDR3 length: 16 residues. J was trimmed by 6 bases and V by 2 bases; bases with no gene match: 10. CDR3 sequence reads: CASSYHSSGRRGEQYF. CDR3 DNA: TGTGCCAGCAGTTACCACTCTAGCGGGAGAAGAGGCGAGCAGTACTTC.

This clonotype was counted between two and nine times. J is TRBJ2-2 and V is TRBV7-9; D gene unclear. Germline lookup yields CDR1 SEHNR and CDR2 FQNEAQ (reference sequence). Trimming took 9 bases from V and 3 from J, leaving 11 bases between them. This CDR3 is built from 13 residues. This CDR3 is CASPQRDTGELFF. DNA for the CDR3: TGTGCCAGTCCCCAAAGAGACACCGGGGAGCTGTTTTTT. The complete variable domain, with remaining parts taken from reference TRBV7-9 and TRBJ2-2, reads DTGVSQNPRHKITKRGQNVTFRCDPISEHNRLYWYRQTLGQGPEFLTYFQNEAQLEKSRLLSDRFSAERPKGSFSTLEIQRTEQGDSAMYLCASPQRDTGELFFGEGSRLTVL.

The chain employs TRBV27 and TRBJ2-3, with 11 bases aligning to TRBD2. CDR3 length: 16 residues. The germline V gene encodes CDR1 MNHEY and CDR2 SMNVEV (reference sequence). Trimming took 6 bases from V and 2 from J; bases not matched to a gene: 7. The CDR3 protein is CASRLTSGSFTDTQYF. DNA for the CDR3: TGTGCCAGCAGACTAACTAGCGGGAGTTTCACAGATACGCAGTATTTT.

The V call is TRBV9, the J call TRBJ1-5, with D hard to call. The CDR3 is 17 residues long. The germline gives CDR1 SGDLS, CDR2 YYNGEE. Deletions cut 0 bases from V and 0 bases from J, with 13 bases between. DNA of the CDR3: TGTGCCAGCAGCGTAGGCGTGGGAGTGGATAGCAATCAGCCCCAGCATTTT. Translated: CASSVGVGVDSNQPQHF.

In its sample, this clonotype was seen many times. The chain couples TRBV2 to TRBJ2-7; 9 positions match TRBD2. This CDR3 has 14 residues. Germline lookup yields CDR1 SNHLY and CDR2 FYNNEI. V trimming: 6 bases; J trimming: 1 base; junction bases outside the gene matches: 4. This chain's CDR3 is CASSPTSGSYEQYF. The CDR3 DNA is TGTGCCAGCAGCCCGACTAGCGGATCCTACGAGCAGTACTTC.

This clonotype was observed a handful of times. CDR3 amino acids: CASSLVAGSGANVLTF. As DNA, the CDR3 is TGTGCCAGCAGCTTAGTGGCAGGTTCCGGGGCCAACGTCCTGACTTTC. This sequence joins TRBV7-2 and TRBJ2-6; unclear D gene. V lost 1 base, J lost 4 bases, and 11 bases lay in between. Looked up from germline, CDR1 is SGHTA and CDR2 is FQGNSA. The CDR3 contains 16 residues.

The sample holds a few counts of this clonotype. J is TRBJ2-1 and V is TRBV28, with a possible D match to TRBD1 (5 bases). With 7 bases removed from V and 6 bases from J, the gap between germline ends came to 13 bases. Germline V CDR1 and CDR2: MDHEN, SYDVKM. The CDR3 sequence is 13 residues long. The CDR3 is CASNRLGPNEQFF. The CDR3 region has the DNA TGTGCCAGCAACCGGCTGGGGCCCAATGAGCAGTTCTTC.

V and J are TRBV3-1 and TRBJ2-3; D may be TRBD2 (6 bases). V lost 2 bases and J lost 4, with 13 bases in between. Germline CDR1 reads LGHDT; CDR2 reads YNNKEL (reference sequence). The CDR3 runs to 15 residues. The CDR3 loop is CASSQPTSTSDTQYF. The DNA of the CDR3 is TGTGCCAGCAGCCAACCTACTAGCACCTCAGATACGCAGTATTTT.

This clonotype was seen ten or more times. At one boundary the junction diverges from the germline segment, which might be a read error. This sequence joins TRBV5-1 and TRBJ2-7, with 10 nucleotides matching TRBD1. The CDR3 is 14 residues long. The germline CDR1 and CDR2 sequences are SGHRS and YFSETQ. Here the CDR3 DNA reads TGTGCCAGCAGCCCCGGGACAGGGGACTACGAGCAGTACTTC. It codes for CASSPGTGDYEQYF.

V is TRBV9 and J is TRBJ1-6; tentative D call: TRBD1 (5 bases). Germline V gene data show CDR1 as SGDLS and CDR2 as YYNGEE. Trimming shortened V by 4 bases and J by 13 bases, and 15 bases separated the two germline ends. CDR3 length: 13 amino acids. The CDR3 DNA reads TGTGCCAGCAGCCCCGGTGAGGGGTATCCCCTCCACTTT. Protein: CASSPGEGYPLHF.

The rearrangement joins TRBV5-5 to TRBJ2-5, with D perhaps assigned TRBD1 or TRBD2 (5 bases each). V was trimmed by 0 bases and J by 5 bases, leaving 14 bases between them. The CDR3 is 15 amino acids. Germline assignment: CDR1 SGHKS and CDR2 YYEKEE (reference sequence). CDR3 amino acids: CASSLDPGRRETQYF. The CDR3 DNA is TGTGCCAGCAGCTTGGATCCGGGGCGGCGGGAGACCCAGTACTTC.

This clonotype was counted a few times. The chain employs TRBV24-1 and TRBJ1-5, with D perhaps matching TRBD1 (5 bases). The V and J ends lost 2 bases and 3 bases respectively, with 13 bases between them. The CDR3 extends over 16 amino acids. The germline gives CDR1 KGHDR, CDR2 SFDVKD. The CDR3, as DNA: TGTGCCACCAGTGATTGGAGTGGAGGGGACAATCAGCCCCAGCATTTT. Translating gives CATSDWSGGDNQPQHF.